This T cell receptor (beta chain) was sequenced in a study of technical replicates of blood from several donors (dated by TCRdb to the late 2010s). As to this clone: Its antigen specificity is not known. No base qualities exist here, and no much larger clone lies one base off it.

The CDR3 contains 14 residues, cysteine and phenylalanine counted. The sequence is cut down to CDR3 DNA, 42 bases in frame from base 1. V is trimmed back by 3 bases and J by 8 bases, and the junction contains 4 bases that no gene match accounts for. According to the germline V gene, CDR1 reads SGDLS and CDR2 reads YYNGEE. Library preparation used the immunoSEQ multiplex PCR assay. TCRdb's version of the immuneACCESS table is confined to in-frame rearrangements and falls short of the full clone set. An unresolved V gene accounts for under half of the shortfall where checked; the remainder is of unknown origin. This sample has approximately 60,000 clones in its table, and about 86% of those were observed once. The ten largest make up around 5.2% of the sample.

The sequence was collected from a human donor in good health. Some clones in this sample may be carry-over from other donors' samples. The chain is made from TRBV9 and TRBJ2-1; 11 central nucleotides agree with TRBD2. Sequencing used PBMCs. Here is the DNA: TGTGCCAGCAGCGGTAGCGGGAGGGCTGATGAGCAGTTCTTC. Translated, it reads CASSGSGRADEQFF.